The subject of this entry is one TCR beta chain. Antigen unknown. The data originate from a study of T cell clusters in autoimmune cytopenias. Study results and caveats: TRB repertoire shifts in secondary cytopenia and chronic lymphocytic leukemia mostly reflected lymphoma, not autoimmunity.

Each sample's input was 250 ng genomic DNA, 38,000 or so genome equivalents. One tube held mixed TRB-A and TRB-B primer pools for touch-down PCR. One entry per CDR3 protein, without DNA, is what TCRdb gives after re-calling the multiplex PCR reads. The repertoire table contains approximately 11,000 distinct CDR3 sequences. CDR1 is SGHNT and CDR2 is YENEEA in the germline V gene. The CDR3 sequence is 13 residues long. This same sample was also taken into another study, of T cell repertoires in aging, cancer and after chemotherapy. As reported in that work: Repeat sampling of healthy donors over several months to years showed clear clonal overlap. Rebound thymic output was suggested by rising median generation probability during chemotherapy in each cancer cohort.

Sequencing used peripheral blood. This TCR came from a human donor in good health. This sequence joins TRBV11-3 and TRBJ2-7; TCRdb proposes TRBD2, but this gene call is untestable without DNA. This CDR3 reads CASSLREAAEQYF. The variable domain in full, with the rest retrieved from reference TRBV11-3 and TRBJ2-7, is EAGVVQSPRYKIIEKKQPVAFWCNPISGHNTLYWYLQNLGQGPELLIRYENEEAVDDSQLPKDRFSAERLKGVDSTLKIQPAELGDSAVYLCASSLREAAEQYFGPGTRLTVT.